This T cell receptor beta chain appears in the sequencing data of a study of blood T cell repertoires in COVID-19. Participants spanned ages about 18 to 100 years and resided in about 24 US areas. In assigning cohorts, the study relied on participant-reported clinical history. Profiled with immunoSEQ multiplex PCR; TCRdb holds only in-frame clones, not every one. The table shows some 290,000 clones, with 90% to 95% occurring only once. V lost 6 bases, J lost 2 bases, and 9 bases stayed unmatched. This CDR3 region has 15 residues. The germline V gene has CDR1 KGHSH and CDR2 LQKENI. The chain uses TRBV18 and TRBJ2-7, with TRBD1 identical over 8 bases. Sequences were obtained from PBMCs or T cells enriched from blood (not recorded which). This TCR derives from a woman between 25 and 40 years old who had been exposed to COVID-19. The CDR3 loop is CASSRSLQGAYEQYF. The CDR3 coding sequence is TGTGCCAGCTCGCGTTCCCTACAGGGGGCCTACGAGCAGTACTTC.